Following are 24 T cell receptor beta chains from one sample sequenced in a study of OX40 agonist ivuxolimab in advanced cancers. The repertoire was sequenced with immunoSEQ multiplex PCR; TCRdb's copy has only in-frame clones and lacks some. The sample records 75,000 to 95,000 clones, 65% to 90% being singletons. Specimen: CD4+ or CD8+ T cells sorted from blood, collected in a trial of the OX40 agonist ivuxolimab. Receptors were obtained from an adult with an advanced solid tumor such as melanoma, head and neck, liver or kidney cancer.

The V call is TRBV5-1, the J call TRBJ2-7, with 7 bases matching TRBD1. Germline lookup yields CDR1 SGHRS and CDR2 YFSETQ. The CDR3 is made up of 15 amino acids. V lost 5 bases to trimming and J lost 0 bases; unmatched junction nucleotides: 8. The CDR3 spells CASRPRDSVSYEQYF. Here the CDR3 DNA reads TGCGCCAGCAGGCCTAGGGACAGCGTCTCCTACGAGCAGTACTTC.

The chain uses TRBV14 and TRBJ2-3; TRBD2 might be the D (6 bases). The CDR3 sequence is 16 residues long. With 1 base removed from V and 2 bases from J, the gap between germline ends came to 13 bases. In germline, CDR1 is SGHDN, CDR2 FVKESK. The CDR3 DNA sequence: TGTGCCAGCAGCCAAGCCTCCGGACTAAACACAGATACGCAGTATTTT. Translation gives CASSQASGLNTDTQYF.

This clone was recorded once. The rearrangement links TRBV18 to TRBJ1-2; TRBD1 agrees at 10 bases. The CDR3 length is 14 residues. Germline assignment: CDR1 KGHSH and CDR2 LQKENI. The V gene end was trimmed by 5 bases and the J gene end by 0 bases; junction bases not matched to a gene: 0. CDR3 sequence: CASSGTGANYGYTF. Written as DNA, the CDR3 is TGTGCCAGCTCAGGGACAGGGGCTAACTATGGCTACACCTTC. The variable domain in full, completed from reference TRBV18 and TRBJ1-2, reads NAGVMQNPRHLVRRRGQEARLRCSPMKGHSHVYWYRQLPEEGLKFMVYLQKENIIDESGMPKERFSAEFPKEGPSILRIQQVVRGDSAAYFCASSGTGANYGYTFGSGTRLTVV.

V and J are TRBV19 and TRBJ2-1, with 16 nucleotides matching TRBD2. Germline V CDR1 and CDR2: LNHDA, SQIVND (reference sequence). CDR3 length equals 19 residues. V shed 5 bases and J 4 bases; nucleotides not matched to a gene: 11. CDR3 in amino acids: CASSFRTGLAGGRYNEQFF. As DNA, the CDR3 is TGTGCCAGTAGTTTTCGCACGGGACTAGCGGGAGGGAGGTACAATGAGCAGTTCTTC.

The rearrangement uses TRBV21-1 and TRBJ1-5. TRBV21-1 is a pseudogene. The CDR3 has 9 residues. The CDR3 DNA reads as TGTGCCAGCAGCAAAGCGAAGAATTTT. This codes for CASSKAKNF.

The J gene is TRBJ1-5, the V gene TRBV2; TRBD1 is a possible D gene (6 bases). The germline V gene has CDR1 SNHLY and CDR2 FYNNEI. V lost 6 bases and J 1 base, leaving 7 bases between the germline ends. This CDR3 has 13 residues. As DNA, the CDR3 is TGTGCCAGCAGCGGACAGAGCAATCAGCCCCAGCATTTT. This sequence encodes CASSGQSNQPQHF.

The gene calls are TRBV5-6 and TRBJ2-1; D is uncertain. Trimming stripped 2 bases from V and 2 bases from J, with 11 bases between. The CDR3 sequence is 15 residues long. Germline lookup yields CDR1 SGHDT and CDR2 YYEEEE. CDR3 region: CASSFIGAPYNEQFF. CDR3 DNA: TGTGCCAGCAGCTTCATAGGCGCCCCCTACAATGAGCAGTTCTTC.

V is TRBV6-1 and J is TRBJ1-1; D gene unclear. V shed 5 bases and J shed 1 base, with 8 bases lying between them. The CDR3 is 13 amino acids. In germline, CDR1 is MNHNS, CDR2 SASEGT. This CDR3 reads CASSPQANTEAFF. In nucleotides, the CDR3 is TGTGCCAGCAGTCCCCAGGCGAACACTGAAGCTTTCTTT.

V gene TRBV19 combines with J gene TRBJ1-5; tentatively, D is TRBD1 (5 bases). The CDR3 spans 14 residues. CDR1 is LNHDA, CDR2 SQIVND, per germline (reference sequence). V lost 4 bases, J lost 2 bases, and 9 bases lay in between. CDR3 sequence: CASSKVGGNQPQHF. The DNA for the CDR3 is TGTGCCAGTAGTAAGGTAGGGGGCAATCAGCCCCAGCATTTT.

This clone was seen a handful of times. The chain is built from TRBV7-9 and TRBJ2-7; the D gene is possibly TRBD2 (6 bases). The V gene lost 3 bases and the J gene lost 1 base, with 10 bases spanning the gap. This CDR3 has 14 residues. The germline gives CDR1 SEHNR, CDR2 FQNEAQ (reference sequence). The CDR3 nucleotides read TGTGCCAGCAGCTTTTGGGGGGTATCCTACGAGCAGTACTTC. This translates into CASSFWGVSYEQYF. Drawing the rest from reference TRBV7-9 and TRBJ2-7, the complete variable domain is DTGVSQNPRHKITKRGQNVTFRCDPISEHNRLYWYRQTLGQGPEFLTYFQNEAQLEKSRLLSDRFSAERPKGSFSTLEIQRTEQGDSAMYLCASSFWGVSYEQYFGPGTRLTVT.

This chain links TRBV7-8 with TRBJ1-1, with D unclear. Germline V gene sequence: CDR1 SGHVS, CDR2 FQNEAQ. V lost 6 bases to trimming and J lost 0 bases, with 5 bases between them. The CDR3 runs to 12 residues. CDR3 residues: CASSLVNTEAFF. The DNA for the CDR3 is TGTGCCAGCAGTTTGGTGAACACTGAAGCTTTCTTT.

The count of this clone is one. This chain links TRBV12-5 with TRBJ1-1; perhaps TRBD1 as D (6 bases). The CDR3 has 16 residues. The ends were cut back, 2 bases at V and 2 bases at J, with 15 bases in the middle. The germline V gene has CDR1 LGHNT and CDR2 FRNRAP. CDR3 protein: CASGLIMTGLNTEAFF. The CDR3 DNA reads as TGTGCTAGTGGTTTGATTATGACAGGCCTTAACACTGAAGCTTTCTTT.

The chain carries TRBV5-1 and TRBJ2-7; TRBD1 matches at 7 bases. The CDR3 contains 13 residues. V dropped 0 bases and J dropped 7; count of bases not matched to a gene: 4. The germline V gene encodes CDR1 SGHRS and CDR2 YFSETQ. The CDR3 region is CASSLEGAWEQYF. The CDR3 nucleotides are TGCGCCAGCAGCTTGGAGGGGGCTTGGGAGCAGTACTTC.

CDR3 DNA sequence: TGTGCCAGTCAGAACACCGGGGAGCTGTTTTTT. Its protein product is CASQNTGELFF. The chain joins TRBV6-1 to TRBJ2-2; D uncertain. Trimming took off 9 bases at V and 1 base at J, with 3 bases between the two ends. The germline gives CDR1 MNHNS, CDR2 SASEGT. This CDR3 contains 11 residues.

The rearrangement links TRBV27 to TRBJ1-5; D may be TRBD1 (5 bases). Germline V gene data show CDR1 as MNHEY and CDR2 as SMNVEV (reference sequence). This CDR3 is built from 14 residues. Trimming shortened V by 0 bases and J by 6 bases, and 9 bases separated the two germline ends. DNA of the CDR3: TGTGCCAGCAGTTTATCAGGGGAGAGTCAGCCCCAGCATTTT. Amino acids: CASSLSGESQPQHF.

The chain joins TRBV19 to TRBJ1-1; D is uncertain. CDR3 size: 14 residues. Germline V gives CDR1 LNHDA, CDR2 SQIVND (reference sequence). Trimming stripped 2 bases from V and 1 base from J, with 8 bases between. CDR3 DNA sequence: TGTGCCAGTAGTATACGATCCCAGAACACTGAAGCTTTCTTT. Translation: CASSIRSQNTEAFF.

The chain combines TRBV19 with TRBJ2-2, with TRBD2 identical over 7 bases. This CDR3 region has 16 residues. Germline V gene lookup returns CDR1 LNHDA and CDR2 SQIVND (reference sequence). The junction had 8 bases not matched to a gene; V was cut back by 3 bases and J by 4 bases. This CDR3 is CASSIRALAATGELFF. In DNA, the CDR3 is TGTGCCAGTAGTATTCGGGCGCTAGCGGCCACCGGGGAGCTGTTTTTT.

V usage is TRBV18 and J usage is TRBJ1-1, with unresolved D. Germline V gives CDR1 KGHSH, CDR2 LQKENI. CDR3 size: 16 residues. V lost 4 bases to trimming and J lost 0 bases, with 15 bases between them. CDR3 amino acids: CASSLLYGNLNTEAFF. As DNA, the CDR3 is TGTGCCAGCTCACTGTTGTACGGAAACTTGAACACTGAAGCTTTCTTT.

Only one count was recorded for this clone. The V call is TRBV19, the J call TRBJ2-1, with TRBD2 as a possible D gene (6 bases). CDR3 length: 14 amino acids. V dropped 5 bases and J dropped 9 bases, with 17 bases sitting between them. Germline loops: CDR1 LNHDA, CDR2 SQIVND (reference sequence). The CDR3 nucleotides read TGTGCCAGTAGTTTTAGCGGAGACCTCCTTGAGCAGTTCTTC. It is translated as CASSFSGDLLEQFF.

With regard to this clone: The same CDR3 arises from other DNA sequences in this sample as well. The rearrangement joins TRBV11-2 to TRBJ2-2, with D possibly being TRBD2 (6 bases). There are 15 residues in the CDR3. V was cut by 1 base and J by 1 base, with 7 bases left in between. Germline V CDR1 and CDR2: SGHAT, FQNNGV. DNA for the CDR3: TGTGCCAGCAGCTTAGTCGGGAGGAACACCGGGGAGCTGTTTTTT. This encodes CASSLVGRNTGELFF.

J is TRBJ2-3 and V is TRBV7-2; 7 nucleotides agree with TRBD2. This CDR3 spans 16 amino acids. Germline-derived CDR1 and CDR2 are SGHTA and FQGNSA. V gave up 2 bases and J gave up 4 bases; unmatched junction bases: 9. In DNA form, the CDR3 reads TGTGCCAGCAGCTTACAACCGGGAGGTGGGGCAGATACGCAGTATTTT. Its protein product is CASSLQPGGGADTQYF.

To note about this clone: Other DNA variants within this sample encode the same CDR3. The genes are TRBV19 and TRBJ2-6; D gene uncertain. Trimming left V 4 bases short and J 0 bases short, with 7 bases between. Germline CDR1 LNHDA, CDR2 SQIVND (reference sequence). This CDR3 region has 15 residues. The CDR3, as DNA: TGTGCCAGTAGTAACCTTGGCTCTGGGGCCAACGTCCTGACTTTC. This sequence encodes CASSNLGSGANVLTF.

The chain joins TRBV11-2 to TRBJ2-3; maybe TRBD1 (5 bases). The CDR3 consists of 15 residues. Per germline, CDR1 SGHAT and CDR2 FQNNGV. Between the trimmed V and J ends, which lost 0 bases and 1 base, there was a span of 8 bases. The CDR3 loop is CASSLDRVGTDTQYF. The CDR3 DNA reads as TGTGCCAGCAGCTTAGACAGGGTAGGCACAGATACGCAGTATTTT. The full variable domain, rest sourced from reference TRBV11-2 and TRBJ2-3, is EAGVAQSPRYKIIEKRQSVAFWCNPISGHATLYWYQQILGQGPKLLIQFQNNGVVDDSQLPKDRFSAERLKGVDSTLKIQPAKLEDSAVYLCASSLDRVGTDTQYFGPGTRLTVL.

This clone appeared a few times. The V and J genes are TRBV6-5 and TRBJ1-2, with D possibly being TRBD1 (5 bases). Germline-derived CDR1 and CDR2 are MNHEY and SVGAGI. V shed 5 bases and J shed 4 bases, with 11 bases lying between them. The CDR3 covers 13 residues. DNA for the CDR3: TGTGCCAGCAGTAAGACAGCATCCTATGGCTACACCTTC. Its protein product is CASSKTASYGYTF.